This T cell receptor beta chain was captured in a study of blood T cell repertoires in COVID-19. About the study: COVID-19 samples collected from the United States, Italy and Spain covered acute and convalescent phases. T cells, B-cell-depleted T cells, or PBMCs provided the cDNA or gDNA that served as material.

Original methodology: Amplification from reference gene primers served as the basis for estimated nucleated cell counts. Data came from immunoSEQ multiplex PCR; TCRdb stores just in-frame clones and leaves some out. From that table come the V and J calls and clone size; the DNA was used to work out D and trimming. The sample records 150,000 to 200,000 clones, almost 85% being singletons. The CDR3 runs 18 residues. V lost 6 bases, J lost 6 bases, and 13 bases stayed unmatched. Germline lookup yields CDR1 SNHLY and CDR2 FYNNEI. Sequencing used peripheral blood. This chain links TRBV2 with TRBJ2-1; 14 bases match TRBD2. The sequence derives from a woman older than 75 with acute or convalescent COVID-19. CDR3 residues: CASSAPGTSGSTTNEQFF. For the CDR3, the DNA is TGTGCCAGCAGCGCGCCCGGGACTAGCGGGAGCACCACCAATGAGCAGTTCTTC.